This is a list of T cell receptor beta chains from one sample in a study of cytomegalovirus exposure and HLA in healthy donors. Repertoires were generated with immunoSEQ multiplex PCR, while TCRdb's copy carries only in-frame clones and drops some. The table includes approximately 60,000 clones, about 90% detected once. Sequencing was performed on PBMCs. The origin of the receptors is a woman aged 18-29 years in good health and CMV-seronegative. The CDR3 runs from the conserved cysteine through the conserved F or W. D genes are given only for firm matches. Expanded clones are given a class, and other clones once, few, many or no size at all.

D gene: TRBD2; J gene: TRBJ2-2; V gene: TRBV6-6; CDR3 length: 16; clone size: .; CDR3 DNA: TGTGCCAGCAGTTACTGGGCGGGAGAGGGCACCGGGGAGCTGTTTTTT; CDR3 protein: CASSYWAGEGTGELFF
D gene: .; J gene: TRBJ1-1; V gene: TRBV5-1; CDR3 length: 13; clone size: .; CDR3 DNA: TGCGCCAGCAGCTTGGCGGGTCTAACTGAAGCTTTCTTT; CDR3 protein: CASSLAGLTEAFF
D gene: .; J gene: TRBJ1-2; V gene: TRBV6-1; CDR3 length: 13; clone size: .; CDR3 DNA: TGTGCCAGTCTTTATCTAGGAAACTATGGCTACACCTTC; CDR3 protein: CASLYLGNYGYTF
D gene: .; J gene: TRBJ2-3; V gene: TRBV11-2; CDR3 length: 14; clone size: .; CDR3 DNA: TGTGCCAGCAGCTTAGGACAGAGCACAGATACGCAGTATTTT; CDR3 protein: CASSLGQSTDTQYF
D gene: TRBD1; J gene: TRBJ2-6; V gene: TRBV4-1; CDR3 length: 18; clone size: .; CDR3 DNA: TGCGCCAGCAGCCAACCCGGGACAGTATACTCTGGGGCCAACGTCCTGACTTTC; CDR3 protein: CASSQPGTVYSGANVLTF
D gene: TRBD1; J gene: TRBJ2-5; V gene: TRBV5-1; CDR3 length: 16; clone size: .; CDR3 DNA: TGCGCCAGCAGCTCACGGACAGGGGGTGAATCGGAGACCCAGTACTTC; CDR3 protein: CASSSRTGGESETQYF
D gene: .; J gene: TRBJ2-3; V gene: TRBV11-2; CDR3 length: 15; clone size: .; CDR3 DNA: TGTGCCAGCAGCTTCCGGGACTGGAGCACAGATACGCAGTATTTT; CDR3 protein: CASSFRDWSTDTQYF
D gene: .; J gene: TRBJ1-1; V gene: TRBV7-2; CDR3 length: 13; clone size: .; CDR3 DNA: TGTGCCAGCAGCTCACGGGAGGACACTGAAGCTTTCTTT; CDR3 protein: CASSSREDTEAFF
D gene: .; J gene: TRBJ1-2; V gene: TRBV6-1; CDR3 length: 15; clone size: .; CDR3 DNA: TGTGCCAGCAGTCCCCGACAGGCCTCTAACTATGGCTACACCTTC; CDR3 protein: CASSPRQASNYGYTF
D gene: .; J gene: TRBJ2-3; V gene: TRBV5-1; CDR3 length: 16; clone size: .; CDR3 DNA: TGCGCCAGCAGCTTGGCCGCTGGCGCCGGAGGAGATACGCAGTATTTT; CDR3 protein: CASSLAAGAGGDTQYF
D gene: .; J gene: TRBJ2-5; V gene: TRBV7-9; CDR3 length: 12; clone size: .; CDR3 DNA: TGTGCCAGCAGCTGGGGGGAAGAGACCCAGTACTTC; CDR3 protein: CASSWGEETQYF
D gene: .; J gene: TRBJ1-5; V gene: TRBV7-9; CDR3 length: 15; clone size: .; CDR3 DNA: TGTGCCAGCAGCCCACGAGGAGGAGGCAATCAGCCCCAGCATTTT; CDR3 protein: CASSPRGGGNQPQHF
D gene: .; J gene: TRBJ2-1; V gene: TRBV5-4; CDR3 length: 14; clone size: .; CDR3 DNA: TGTGCCAGCAGCCGAGGCGACCCGCCCAATGAGCAGTTCTTC; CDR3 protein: CASSRGDPPNEQFF
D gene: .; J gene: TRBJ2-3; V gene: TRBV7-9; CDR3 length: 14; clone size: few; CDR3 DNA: TGTGCCAGCAGCTCGGTAAGACTGGCAGATACGCAGTATTTT; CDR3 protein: CASSSVRLADTQYF
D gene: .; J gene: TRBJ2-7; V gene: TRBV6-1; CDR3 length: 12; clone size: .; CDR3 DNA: TGTGCCAGCAGACTCTCCGACTACGAGCAGTACTTC; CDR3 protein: CASRLSDYEQYF
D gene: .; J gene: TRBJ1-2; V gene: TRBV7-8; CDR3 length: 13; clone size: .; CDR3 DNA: TGTGCCAGCAGCTTAGACCAGACAGATGGCTACACCTTC; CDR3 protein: CASSLDQTDGYTF
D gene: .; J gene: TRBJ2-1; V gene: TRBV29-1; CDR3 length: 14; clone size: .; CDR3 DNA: TGCAGCGCCCAGACCGCCGGGACAAACAATGAGCAGTTCTTC; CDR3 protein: CSAQTAGTNNEQFF
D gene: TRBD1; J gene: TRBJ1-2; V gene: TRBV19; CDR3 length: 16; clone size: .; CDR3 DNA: TGTGCCAGTAGGCTCCGGGACAGAGTCTTAAACTATGGCTACACCTTC; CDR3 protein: CASRLRDRVLNYGYTF
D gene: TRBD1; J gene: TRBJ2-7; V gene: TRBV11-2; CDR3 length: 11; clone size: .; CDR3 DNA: TGTGCCAGCAGCTTAGCAGGGGGGCAGTACTTC; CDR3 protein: CASSLAGGQYF
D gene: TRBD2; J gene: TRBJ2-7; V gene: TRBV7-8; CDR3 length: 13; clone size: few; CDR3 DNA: TGTGCCAGCAGGGCCCCACTAGCGGGGGAGCAGTACTTC; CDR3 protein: CASRAPLAGEQYF